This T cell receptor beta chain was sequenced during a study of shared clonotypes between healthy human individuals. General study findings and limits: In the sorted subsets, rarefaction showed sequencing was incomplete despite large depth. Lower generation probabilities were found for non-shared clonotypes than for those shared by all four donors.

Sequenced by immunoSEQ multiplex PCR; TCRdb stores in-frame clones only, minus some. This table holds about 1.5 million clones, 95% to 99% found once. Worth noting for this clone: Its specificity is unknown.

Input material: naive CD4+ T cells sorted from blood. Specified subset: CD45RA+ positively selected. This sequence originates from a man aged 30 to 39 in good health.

CDR3 nucleotide sequence: TGCGCCAGCAGCTTGTTGCTAGCGGGAGAGAGTAATGAGCAGTTCTTC. Its translation is CASSLLLAGESNEQFF. V gene TRBV5-1 combines with J gene TRBJ2-1, with 10 bases lining up with TRBD2. Germline CDR1 reads SGHRS; CDR2 reads YFSETQ. Trimming at V came to 1 base and at J to 7 bases, leaving 8 bases not matched to a gene. CDR3 length: 16 residues.